One and the same sample provided the 15 T cell receptor beta chains below, sequenced in a study of beta chain features in type 1 diabetes (dated by TCRdb to the late 2010s). Receptor libraries were prepared by the immunoSEQ multiplex PCR assay. The High Capacity cDNA Reverse Transcription Kit was used to reverse transcribe all of the isolated RNA, meaning that expressed TCRB transcripts were what got sequenced. TCRdb re-hosts the immuneACCESS table, in-frame sequences only. Its copies lack some clones; in the studies checked, an unresolved V gene accounts for under half of them, and the cause for the rest is not known. Within this sample are around 350,000 clones, with around 12% of them counted one time only. More than 0.015% of the sample goes to the ten largest clones. The sample was naive CD4+ T cells from blood. The cell subset or site label corresponds to: true naive CD4+ T cells. These receptors came from a man aged 18 to 29 in good health.

This clone was seen only a few times. The chain recombines TRBV19 with TRBJ2-7, with TRBD1 identical over 7 bases. The CDR3 has 14 residues. Looked up from germline, CDR1 is LNHDA and CDR2 is SQIVND (reference sequence). J gave up 2 bases and V 3 bases, and 4 bases lay outside the gene matches. The CDR3 DNA sequence: TGTGCCAGTAGTATTGAACAGGGGACCTACGAGCAGTACTTC. This sequence encodes CASSIEQGTYEQYF. The variable domain in full, with the rest retrieved from reference TRBV19 and TRBJ2-7, is DGGITQSPKYLFRKEGQNVTLSCEQNLNHDAMYWYRQDPGQGLRLIYYSQIVNDFQKGDIAEGYSVSREKKESFPLTVTSAQKNPTAFYLCASSIEQGTYEQYFGPGTRLTVT.

Of note for this clone: The junction shows a germline mismatch at one end, possibly a read error. This chain connects TRBV7-7 to TRBJ2-5, with TRBD2 identical over 8 bases. Germline V gene data show CDR1 as SSHAT and CDR2 as FNYEAQ (reference sequence). The length of the CDR3 is 14 residues. As DNA, the CDR3 is TGTGCTAGCAGTGCAAGGACTAGCCGGGAGACCCAGTACTTC. The encoded protein is CASSARTSRETQYF.

This clone was seen a few times. The J gene is TRBJ2-7, the V gene TRBV27; TRBD1 is a possible D gene (6 bases). CDR1 and CDR2 (germline): MNHEY, SMNVEV (reference sequence). The germline V and J ends were trimmed by 1 base and 0 bases, with 16 bases remaining between them. This CDR3 is 17 amino acids long. DNA for the CDR3: TGTGCCAGCAGTTTATATACACAGGGAGCCCTCTCCTACGAGCAGTACTTC. It specifies CASSLYTQGALSYEQYF.

The chain employs TRBV5-6 and TRBJ1-5, with a tentative D call TRBD1 (5 bases). The CDR3 runs 17 residues. Germline CDR1 SGHDT, CDR2 YYEEEE. The V gene lost 1 base and the J gene lost 0 bases, with 14 bases spanning the gap. DNA of the CDR3: TGTGCCAGCAGCTTGACTGGAGGGGATGATAGCAATCAGCCCCAGCATTTT. It translates to CASSLTGGDDSNQPQHF.

The gene calls are TRBV28 and TRBJ1-5; 11 positions agree with TRBD1. The germline V gene has CDR1 MDHEN and CDR2 SYDVKM. V lost 3 bases, J lost 7 bases, and 11 bases stayed unmatched. The CDR3 has 17 amino acids. CDR3 region: CASSLDPGTGGGQPQHF. The CDR3 DNA reads as TGTGCCAGCAGTTTGGACCCCGGGACAGGGGGAGGGCAGCCCCAGCATTTT.

J is TRBJ2-1 and V is TRBV21-1; the table names TRBD2, a call not compared with the DNA. TRBV21-1 is noted as a pseudogene. CDR3 length: 16 amino acids. The DNA for the CDR3 is TGTGCCAGCAGCACCTCCGCGGGGGGAGGCGACGATGAGCAGTTCTTC. Translating gives CASSTSAGGGDDEQFF.

V gene TRBV7-9 combines with J gene TRBJ1-2; no reliable D call. The CDR3 is made up of 14 amino acids. V was trimmed by 1 base and J by 0 bases, leaving 6 bases between them. Germline CDR1 and CDR2: SEHNR and FQNEAQ (reference sequence). The CDR3: CASSLGQANYGYTF. CDR3 sequence (DNA): TGTGCCAGCAGCTTAGGACAAGCTAACTATGGCTACACCTTC.

The J gene is TRBJ2-5, the V gene TRBV5-1; 10 bases align to TRBD2. The CDR3 runs to 18 residues. V shed 0 bases, J shed 2 bases, and the junction held 10 bases outside the gene matches. CDR1 is SGHRS and CDR2 is YFSETQ in the germline V gene. CDR3 sequence (DNA): TGCGCCAGCAGCTTGGCCTGGCTAGCGGGGGCAATTCAAGAGACCCAGTACTTC. This encodes CASSLAWLAGAIQETQYF.

V gene TRBV6-1 combines with J gene TRBJ1-2, with 9 bases aligning to TRBD1. The CDR3 consists of 15 residues. After removal of 7 bases from V and 4 bases from J, the junction contained 10 bases not matched to a gene. Germline V lookup: CDR1 MNHNS, CDR2 SASEGT. CDR3 loop: CASKSRDRVGYGYTF. The CDR3 coding sequence is TGTGCCAGCAAGTCCCGGGACAGGGTGGGCTATGGCTACACCTTC.

The chain is built from TRBV28 and TRBJ2-7; TRBD1 aligns across 10 bases. This CDR3 comprises 14 residues. V shed 2 bases and J 8 bases; nucleotides not matched to a gene: 6. Looked up from germline, CDR1 is MDHEN and CDR2 is SYDVKM. The CDR3 bases are TGTGCCAGCAGTTTAGAAGGGACAGGGGATAAGCAGTACTTC. Translated, it gives CASSLEGTGDKQYF.

The chain has TRBV15 and TRBJ2-5; D may be TRBD1 (7 bases). CDR1 LNHNV and CDR2 YYDKDF come from the germline V gene (reference sequence). This CDR3 has 16 residues. V was pared by 1 base and J by 5 bases, with 17 bases between. CDR3 amino acids: CATSRGRDSGRETQYF. The CDR3 DNA is TGTGCCACCAGCAGAGGCCGGGACAGCGGGCGTGAGACCCAGTACTTC.

V and J are TRBV2 and TRBJ2-7, with 10 bases that match TRBD1. Germline CDR1 SNHLY, CDR2 FYNNEI. The CDR3 totals 17 residues. With V trimmed by 3 bases and J by 2 bases, 10 bases remained unmatched. CDR3 sequence: CASSERSGTGVPYEQYF. The CDR3 DNA is TGTGCCAGCAGTGAGCGATCCGGGACAGGGGTCCCCTACGAGCAGTACTTC. Complete variable domain (other parts from reference TRBV2 and TRBJ2-7): EPEVTQTPSHQVTQMGQEVILRCVPISNHLYFYWYRQILGQKVEFLVSFYNNEISEKSEIFDDQFSVERPDGSNFTLKIRSTKLEDSAMYFCASSERSGTGVPYEQYFGPGTRLTVT.

The chain carries TRBV2 and TRBJ2-5; 12 nucleotides agree with TRBD2. The CDR3 is 17 residues long. With 5 bases clipped from V and 5 bases from J, the junction kept 12 bases outside the gene matches. CDR1 and CDR2 (germline): SNHLY, FYNNEI. Written as DNA, the CDR3 is TGTGCCAGCAGTTCCGGGACTAGCGGGCCCCAGGGGGAGACCCAGTACTTC. It is translated as CASSSGTSGPQGETQYF.

V and J are TRBV7-2 and TRBJ2-1, with 11 bases fitting TRBD2. Germline-derived CDR1 and CDR2 are SGHTA and FQGNSA. J gave up 6 bases and V 5 bases, and 6 bases lay outside the gene matches. The CDR3 runs 15 residues. The CDR3 spells CASSTGTSGFNEQFF. DNA for the CDR3: TGTGCCAGCAGCACCGGGACTAGCGGATTCAATGAGCAGTTCTTC.

This chain uses TRBV18 with TRBJ2-3; a weak D match, TRBD1 (6 bases). V dropped 2 bases and J dropped 5 bases, with 14 bases sitting between them. The CDR3 runs 15 residues. CDR1 KGHSH and CDR2 LQKENI come from the germline V gene. The chain's CDR3 is CASSPFAEQGDTQYF. Here the CDR3 DNA reads TGTGCCAGCTCACCATTCGCCGAACAGGGAGATACGCAGTATTTT.